A single sample gave rise to the 29 T cell receptor beta chains below, sequenced in a study of shared clonotypes between healthy human individuals. Measured with immunoSEQ multiplex PCR; TCRdb has only the in-frame clones, and not every one. The sample consists of some 2.3 million clones, 80% to 95% of them appearing once. The specimen sequenced was naive CD4+ T cells from PBMCs. Noted subset: CD45RA+ positively selected. All receptors derive from a young man in good health. Some clones in this sample may be carry-over from other donors' samples.

This clone was detected once. V usage is TRBV4-1 and J usage is TRBJ2-1; 7 nucleotides line up with TRBD2. Germline V CDR1 and CDR2: MGHRA, YSYEKL. With V trimmed by 5 bases and J by 2 bases, 6 bases remained unmatched. CDR3 length equals 15 residues. This CDR3 reads CASSGSLAAYNEQFF. The CDR3, as DNA: TGCGCCAGCAGCGGAAGTCTAGCGGCCTACAATGAGCAGTTCTTC.

This clone appeared a few times. V is TRBV7-2 and J is TRBJ1-1; possible D gene TRBD1, 6 bases. The V and J ends lost 4 bases and 5 bases respectively, with 14 bases between them. The CDR3 contains 14 residues. The V gene's germline CDR1 is SGHTA and CDR2 FQGNSA. In DNA, the CDR3 is TGTGCCAGCAGCTCGCAACAGGGTATTACTGAAGCTTTCTTT. As protein: CASSSQQGITEAFF. Complete variable domain (other parts from reference TRBV7-2 and TRBJ1-1): GAGVSQSPSNKVTEKGKDVELRCDPISGHTALYWYRQSLGQGLEFLIYFQGNSAPDKSGLPSDRFSAERTGGSVSTLTIQRTQQEDSAVYLCASSSQQGITEAFFGQGTRLTVV.

V gene TRBV10-3 combines with J gene TRBJ1-2; D unresolved. CDR1 ENHRY and CDR2 SYGVKD come from the germline V gene. V was trimmed by 2 bases and J by 4 bases, leaving 8 bases between them. The CDR3 consists of 13 residues. CDR3 nucleotide sequence: TGTGCCATCAGTGAGGTGGCCGGCTATGGCTACACCTTC. Protein: CAISEVAGYGYTF.

This chain joins TRBV6-1 and TRBJ2-7; D is perhaps TRBD1 or TRBD2 (5 bases each). Germline CDR1 is MNHNS and CDR2 is SASEGT. The germline V and J ends were trimmed by 7 bases and 2 bases, with 18 bases remaining between them. The CDR3 covers 15 residues. The CDR3 loop reads CASTTSGTTTYEQYF. DNA of the CDR3: TGTGCCAGCACCACGAGTGGGACCACCACCTACGAGCAGTACTTC.

The rearrangement links TRBV27 to TRBJ2-3; tentative D call: TRBD2 (5 bases). Germline CDR1 reads MNHEY; CDR2 reads SMNVEV (reference sequence). Trimming cost V 4 bases and J 1 base, with 9 bases left between them. CDR3 size: 14 residues. CDR3 bases: TGTGCCAGCAGTTCTGGACTGCGCACAGATACGCAGTATTTT. This sequence encodes CASSSGLRTDTQYF.

The chain recombines TRBV5-8 with TRBJ1-2; a possible D gene is TRBD1 (5 bases). The CDR3 spans 14 residues. V dropped 4 bases and J dropped 4 bases, with 14 bases sitting between them. From germline, CDR1 is SGHTS and CDR2 YDEGEE. This CDR3 reads CASSLPGTGYGYTF. CDR3 bases: TGTGCCAGCAGCCTCCCCGGGACCGGCTATGGCTACACCTTC.

The CDR3 loop is CASSPLGGQGNEQFF. The CDR3 DNA sequence: TGTGCCAGCAGTCCGTTGGGCGGACAGGGCAATGAGCAGTTCTTC. This sequence joins TRBV4-2 and TRBJ2-1, with 8 bases lining up with TRBD1. Germline V gene sequence: CDR1 LGHNA, CDR2 YNFKEQ. This CDR3 comprises 15 residues. The V and J ends lost 6 bases and 6 bases, in that order; junction bases with no gene match: 10.

V usage is TRBV25-1 and J usage is TRBJ2-7; TRBD2 matches at 7 bases. Losses at the gene ends were 8 bases for V and 0 bases for J; bases not matched to a gene: 4. In germline, CDR1 is MGHDK, CDR2 SYGVNS. CDR3 length: 13 amino acids. In DNA form, the CDR3 reads TGTGCCAGCCTAAGGGACTACTCCTACGAGCAGTACTTC. Translated, it gives CASLRDYSYEQYF.

The chain uses TRBV7-9 and TRBJ2-1; TRBD2 might be the D (6 bases). CDR1 is SEHNR, CDR2 FQNEAQ, per germline (reference sequence). V lost 6 bases and J 9 bases, leaving 27 bases between the germline ends. The length of the CDR3 is 17 residues. CDR3 in DNA: TGTGCCAGCAGAGCCCGAGGGGCGGGGAGGATTGGAGGTGAGCAGTTCTTC. It is translated as CASRARGAGRIGGEQFF.

This clone showed up just once. The rearrangement links TRBV18 to TRBJ2-5; 7 positions agree with TRBD1. In germline, CDR1 is KGHSH, CDR2 LQKENI. This CDR3 has 14 residues. Trimming took 4 bases from V and 2 from J; bases not matched to a gene: 4. This chain's CDR3 is CASSQGTVQETQYF. The DNA of the CDR3 is TGTGCCAGCTCACAGGGGACAGTACAAGAGACCCAGTACTTC.

The table lists this clone with a count of one. The chain is built from TRBV5-4 and TRBJ2-1; D is uncertain. Trimming took off 6 bases at V and 1 base at J, with 14 bases between the two ends. The CDR3 is 15 residues long. Germline CDR1 SGHNT, CDR2 YYREEE (reference sequence). The CDR3 nucleotides read TGTGCCAGCAAACCTGGTAGTGAGTCCTACAATGAGCAGTTCTTC. Amino acid sequence: CASKPGSESYNEQFF.

The rearrangement joins TRBV4-3 to TRBJ2-7, with 11 bases matching TRBD1. The CDR3 has 14 amino acids. V shed 8 bases and J 7 bases; nucleotides not matched to a gene: 10. CDR1 is LGHNA and CDR2 is YSLEER in the germline V gene. CDR3 DNA sequence: TGCGCCAGCTCCTCCCGGGACAGGGGGTTTGAGCAGTACTTC. Amino acids: CASSSRDRGFEQYF.

The rearrangement uses TRBV2 and TRBJ2-7; D unclear. The CDR3 sequence is 12 residues long. Deletions cut 3 bases from V and 1 base from J, with 4 bases between. Germline V lookup: CDR1 SNHLY, CDR2 FYNNEI. The CDR3 region is CASSDRSYEQYF. DNA for the CDR3: TGTGCCAGCAGTGACAGATCCTACGAGCAGTACTTC.

The rearrangement joins TRBV11-2 to TRBJ2-2; D unclear. This CDR3 has 11 amino acids. Trimming removed 7 bases at V and 8 bases at J, with 8 bases between. The germline CDR1 and CDR2 sequences are SGHAT and FQNNGV. The CDR3 region has the DNA TGTGCCAGCAACATCCGGGGGGAGCTGTTTTTT. Amino acid sequence: CASNIRGELFF. Supplemented by reference TRBV11-2 and TRBJ2-2, the full variable domain reads EAGVAQSPRYKIIEKRQSVAFWCNPISGHATLYWYQQILGQGPKLLIQFQNNGVVDDSQLPKDRFSAERLKGVDSTLKIQPAKLEDSAVYLCASNIRGELFFGEGSRLTVL.

The chain carries TRBV7-3 and TRBJ2-1, with D possibly being TRBD1 (6 bases). CDR1 and CDR2 (germline): SGHTA, FQGTGA. V lost 1 base, J lost 6 bases, and 10 bases lay in between. This CDR3 contains 14 residues. The DNA for the CDR3 is TGTGCCAGCAGCTTAAGTGGGACATCCAATGAGCAGTTCTTC. It translates to CASSLSGTSNEQFF.

As to this clone: Other DNA sequences in this sample translate to the same CDR3. The V gene is TRBV18, the J gene TRBJ1-5; no clear D gene. Trimming pared 2 bases from V and 4 bases from J, leaving 9 bases between. CDR1 and CDR2 from the germline V gene are KGHSH and LQKENI. There are 14 residues in the CDR3. CDR3 loop: CASSPSPGNQPQHF. CDR3 DNA: TGTGCCAGCTCACCAAGTCCGGGGAATCAGCCCCAGCATTTT.

The chain joins TRBV5-1 to TRBJ2-1; D possibly uses TRBD1 or TRBD2 (6 bases each). Trimming shortened V by 3 bases and J by 4 bases, and 11 bases separated the two germline ends. The V gene's germline CDR1 is SGHRS and CDR2 YFSETQ. CDR3 length: 14 residues. CDR3 nucleotides: TGCGCCAGCAGCTCAGGGGCGGGGTACAATGAGCAGTTCTTC. This codes for CASSSGAGYNEQFF.

The chain uses TRBV19 and TRBJ2-2, with 7 bases aligning to TRBD2. The CDR3 consists of 17 residues. CDR1 and CDR2 from the germline V gene are LNHDA and SQIVND (reference sequence). J was trimmed by 6 bases and V by 4 bases; bases with no gene match: 14. The DNA for the CDR3 is TGTGCCAGTAGTACACGGCGCGGCGGGAGTGAGGCCGGGGAGCTGTTTTTT. This gives the protein CASSTRRGGSEAGELFF.

CDR3 residues: CASSGAGTSGRIGHNEQFF. The CDR3 DNA reads TGTGCCAGCAGTGGCGCCGGGACTAGCGGGAGAATTGGCCACAATGAGCAGTTCTTC. The rearrangement links TRBV2 to TRBJ2-1; 14 bases line up with TRBD2. The ends lost 4 bases at V and 5 bases at J; junction bases unmatched: 13. This CDR3 contains 19 residues. The germline V gene has CDR1 SNHLY and CDR2 FYNNEI.

The chain recombines TRBV28 with TRBJ1-4; no definite D call. CDR1 and CDR2 from the germline V gene are MDHEN and SYDVKM. This CDR3 comprises 13 residues. V dropped 6 bases and J dropped 7 bases, with 12 bases sitting between them. CDR3 DNA sequence: TGTGCCAGCAGAACCGGGCTGGTTGAAAAACTGTTTTTT. Translating it yields CASRTGLVEKLFF.

The V gene is TRBV30, the J gene TRBJ2-6; the D is unclear. V shed 2 bases and J shed 0 bases, with 17 bases lying between them. Germline V lookup: CDR1 GTSNPN, CDR2 SVGIG (reference sequence). The CDR3 has 18 residues. CDR3 region: CAWSLTVRKNSGANVLTF. In DNA form, the CDR3 reads TGTGCCTGGAGTCTCACAGTGAGGAAGAACTCTGGGGCCAACGTCCTGACTTTC.

This rearrangement joins TRBV9 to TRBJ2-7; no clear D. Trimming cost V 4 bases and J 8 bases, with 16 bases left between them. This CDR3 has 13 residues. Germline values: CDR1 SGDLS, CDR2 YYNGEE. CDR3 sequence reads: CASSPGPLSQQYF. In DNA form, the CDR3 reads TGTGCCAGCAGCCCCGGGCCCCTTTCCCAGCAGTACTTC. Based on the CDR3 plus reference TRBV9 and TRBJ2-7, the full variable domain is DSGVTQTPKHLITATGQRVTLRCSPRSGDLSVYWYQQSLDQGLQFLIQYYNGEERAKGNILERFSAQQFPDLHSELNLSSLELGDSALYFCASSPGPLSQQYFGPGTRLTVT.

The genes are TRBV5-6 and TRBJ2-7; 13 positions agree with TRBD2. Trimming took 3 bases from V and 0 from J; bases not matched to a gene: 6. CDR3 length: 17 amino acids. Germline lookup yields CDR1 SGHDT and CDR2 YYEEEE. CDR3 sequence reads: CASSWLRTSGSSYEQYF. CDR3 nucleotide sequence: TGTGCCAGCAGCTGGCTACGGACTAGCGGGAGCTCCTACGAGCAGTACTTC.

The chain carries TRBV9 and TRBJ2-3, with 7 bases fitting TRBD2. J was trimmed by 4 bases and V by 8 bases; bases with no gene match: 13. This CDR3 contains 15 residues. Germline CDR1 reads SGDLS; CDR2 reads YYNGEE. The CDR3 sequence: CASNLFGGSADTQYF. DNA of the CDR3: TGTGCCAGTAACCTATTTGGCGGGAGCGCAGATACGCAGTATTTT.

The chain couples TRBV29-1 to TRBJ2-7, with TRBD2 matching 10 bases. This CDR3 has 14 residues. Germline CDR1 SQVTM, CDR2 ANQGSEA. V lost 4 bases to trimming and J lost 7 bases; unmatched junction nucleotides: 10. The DNA of the CDR3 is TGCAGCGTTGGGCCCCCAGCGGGAGGGAGTGAGCAGTACTTC. Translated, it gives CSVGPPAGGSEQYF.

V and J are TRBV7-2 and TRBJ2-5, with D tentatively TRBD2 (6 bases). There are 14 residues in the CDR3. Deletions cut 0 bases from V and 4 bases from J, with 9 bases between. Germline V gene data show CDR1 as SGHTA and CDR2 as FQGNSA. The CDR3 coding sequence is TGTGCCAGCAGCTTAGCGCTACTAGCAGAGACCCAGTACTTC. This translates into CASSLALLAETQYF.

V is TRBV6-5 and J is TRBJ2-7; tentatively, D is TRBD2 (6 bases). V was trimmed by 4 bases and J by 3 bases, leaving 19 bases between them. The length of the CDR3 is 16 residues. CDR1 is MNHEY, CDR2 SVGAGI, per germline. CDR3 DNA: TGTGCCAGCAGTTGGAGGGCGAGCGGGCGGTTCTACGAGCAGTACTTC. Amino acid sequence: CASSWRASGRFYEQYF.

The chain carries TRBV7-9 and TRBJ2-1, with D unclear. Looked up from germline, CDR1 is SEHNR and CDR2 is FQNEAQ (reference sequence). V lost 2 bases, J lost 9 bases, and 11 bases lay in between. This CDR3 region has 13 residues. In DNA, the CDR3 is TGTGCCAGCAGCTTACGAAGGGATGCTGAGCAGTTCTTC. Protein: CASSLRRDAEQFF.

This clone was recorded only once. V and J are TRBV27 and TRBJ2-7, with TRBD1 matching over 8 bases. J lost 0 bases, V lost 5 bases, and 9 bases had no gene match. This CDR3 is built from 16 residues. The germline CDR1 and CDR2 sequences are MNHEY and SMNVEV (reference sequence). The CDR3 here is CASSLGRQGASYEQYF. CDR3 DNA sequence: TGTGCCAGCAGTCTGGGAAGGCAGGGGGCCTCCTACGAGCAGTACTTC.